This T cell receptor (beta chain) was identified in a study of OX40 agonist ivuxolimab in advanced cancers. Study context: Males comprised 82.7% of the group, whose mean age was approximately 60 years (range roughly 23 to 80). Of the participants, approximately 36% had some prior anti-PD-1, anti-PD-L1 or anti-CTLA-4 therapy, which was allowed.

Trimming pared 10 bases from V and 0 bases from J, leaving 10 bases between. CDR3 length: 13 amino acids. Germline V gene lookup returns CDR1 MDHEN and CDR2 SYDVKM. This table comes from immunoSEQ multiplex PCR, and its TCRdb copy is limited to in-frame clones, with some not included. The sample lists around 56,000 clones, around 90% occurring once. The source was CD4+ or CD8+ T cells sorted from blood, collected in a trial of the OX40 agonist ivuxolimab. J is TRBJ2-1 and V is TRBV28; D not resolved. The sequence came from an adult with an advanced solid tumor such as melanoma, head and neck, liver or kidney cancer. The CDR3 DNA reads TGTGCCACCACCCGGAGCTCCTACAATGAGCAGTTCTTC. Translating gives CATTRSSYNEQFF. The whole variable domain, remainder taken from reference TRBV28 and TRBJ2-1, is DVKVTQSSRYLVKRTGEKVFLECVQDMDHENMFWYRQDPGLGLRLIYFSYDVKMKEKGDIPEGYSVSREKKERFSLILESASTNQTSMYLCATTRSSYNEQFFGPGTRLTVL.